The clone carrying this T cell receptor beta chain was recorded a few times. As yet, its antigen is unknown. The sample is drawn from a study of T cell repertoires in cytomegalovirus infection. Study details: Well-studied HLA-B-restricted CMV epitopes were used in the study alongside recently identified HLA-C-restricted ones. Carrying CMV and the relevant HLA type showed in public TCR beta signatures. Study-level results: People with CMV and the relevant HLA were identified by cumulative public TCR beta family frequency.

Each CDR3 protein is one row after TCRdb ran MiXCR on the reads. Of over 40,000 distinct CDR3 sequences in the sample, roughly a fifth are singletons; the top ten hold about 53%. With V trimmed by 5 bases and J by 6 bases, 7 bases remained unmatched. The CDR3 contains 14 residues. The receptor was isolated from a human donor in good health (CMV status not recorded). Some clones in this sample may be carry-over from other donors' samples. The chain uses TRBV12-3 or TRBV12-4 and TRBJ2-7; 10 nucleotides match TRBD2. The sample here was CD8+ T cells from cultured PBMCs, taken from culture after CMV antigen stimulation. Here the CDR3 DNA reads TGTGCCAGCAGTAATAGCGGGAGGACCCCCGAGCAGTACTTC. Translated, it gives CASSNSGRTPEQYF.